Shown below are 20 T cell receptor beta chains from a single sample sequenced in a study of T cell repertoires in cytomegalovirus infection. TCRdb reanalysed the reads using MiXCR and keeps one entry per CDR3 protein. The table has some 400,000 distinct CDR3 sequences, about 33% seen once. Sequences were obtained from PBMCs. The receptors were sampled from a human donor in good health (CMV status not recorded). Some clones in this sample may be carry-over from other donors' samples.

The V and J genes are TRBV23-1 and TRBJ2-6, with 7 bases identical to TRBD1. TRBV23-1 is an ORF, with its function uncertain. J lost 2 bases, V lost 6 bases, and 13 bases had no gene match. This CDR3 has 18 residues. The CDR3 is CASSPQYLDRAGANVLTF. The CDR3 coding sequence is TGCGCCAGCAGCCCCCAATACTTAGACAGGGCTGGGGCCAACGTCCTGACTTTC.

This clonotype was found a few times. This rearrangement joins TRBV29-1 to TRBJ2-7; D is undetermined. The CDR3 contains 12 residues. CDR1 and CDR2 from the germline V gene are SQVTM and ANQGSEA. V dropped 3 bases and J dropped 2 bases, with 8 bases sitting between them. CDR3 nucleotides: TGCAGCGTTGATGGTCCCGCCTACGAGCAGTACTTC. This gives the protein CSVDGPAYEQYF.

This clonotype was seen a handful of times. CDR3 in DNA: TGCAGTGCTGACCGTACAGCACCCCTCCACTTT. This sequence encodes CSADRTAPLHF. The chain uses TRBV20-1 and TRBJ1-6; D not certain. There are 11 residues in the CDR3. V lost 5 bases and J 11 bases, leaving 10 bases between the germline ends. The V gene's germline CDR1 is DFQATT and CDR2 SNEGSKA (reference sequence).

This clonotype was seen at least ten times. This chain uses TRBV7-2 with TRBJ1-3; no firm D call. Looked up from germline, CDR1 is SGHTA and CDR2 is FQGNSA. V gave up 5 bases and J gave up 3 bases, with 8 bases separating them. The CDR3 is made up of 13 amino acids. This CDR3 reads CASSPGVGNTIYF. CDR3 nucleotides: TGTGCCAGCAGCCCGGGCGTTGGAAACACCATATATTTT.

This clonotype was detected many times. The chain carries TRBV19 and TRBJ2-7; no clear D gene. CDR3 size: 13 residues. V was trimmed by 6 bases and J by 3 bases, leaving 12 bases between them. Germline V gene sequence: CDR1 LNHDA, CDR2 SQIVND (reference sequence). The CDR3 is CASSTRMSYEQYF. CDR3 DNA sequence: TGTGCCAGTAGCACGAGGATGAGCTACGAGCAGTACTTC.

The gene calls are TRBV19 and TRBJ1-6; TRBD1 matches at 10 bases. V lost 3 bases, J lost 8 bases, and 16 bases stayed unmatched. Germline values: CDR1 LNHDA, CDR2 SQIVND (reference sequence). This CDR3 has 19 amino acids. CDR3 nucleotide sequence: TGTGCCAGTAGTATTGAAACAAGACAGGGGGCGTTCGGCGATTCACCCCTCCACTTT. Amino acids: CASSIETRQGAFGDSPLHF.

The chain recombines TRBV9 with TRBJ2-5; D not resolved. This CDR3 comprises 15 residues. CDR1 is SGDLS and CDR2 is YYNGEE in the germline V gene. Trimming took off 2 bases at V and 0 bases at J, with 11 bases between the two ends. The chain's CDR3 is CASSVGSSYQETQYF. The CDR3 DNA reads TGTGCCAGCAGCGTTGGCAGCTCGTACCAAGAGACCCAGTACTTC.

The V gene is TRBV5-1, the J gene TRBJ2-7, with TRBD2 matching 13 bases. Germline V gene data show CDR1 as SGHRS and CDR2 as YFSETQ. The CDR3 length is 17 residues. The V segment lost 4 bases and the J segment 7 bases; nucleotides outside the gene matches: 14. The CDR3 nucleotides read TGCGCCAGCAGCCCCCCCCACACTAGCGGGGGGGCCGGGGAGCAGTACTTC. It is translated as CASSPPHTSGGAGEQYF.

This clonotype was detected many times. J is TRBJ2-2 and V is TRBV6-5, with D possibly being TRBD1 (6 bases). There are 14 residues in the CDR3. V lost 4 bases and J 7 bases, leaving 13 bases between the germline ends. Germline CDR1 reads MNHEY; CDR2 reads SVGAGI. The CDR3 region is CASSSPQGYGELFF. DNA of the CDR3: TGTGCCAGCAGTTCCCCACAGGGTTACGGGGAGCTGTTTTTT.

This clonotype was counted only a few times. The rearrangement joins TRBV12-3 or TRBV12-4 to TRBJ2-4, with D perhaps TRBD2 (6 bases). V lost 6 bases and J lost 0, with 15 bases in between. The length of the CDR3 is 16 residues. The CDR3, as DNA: TGTGCCAGCAGCCCCGAACTAGCTATAGCCAAAAACATTCAGTACTTC. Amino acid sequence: CASSPELAIAKNIQYF.

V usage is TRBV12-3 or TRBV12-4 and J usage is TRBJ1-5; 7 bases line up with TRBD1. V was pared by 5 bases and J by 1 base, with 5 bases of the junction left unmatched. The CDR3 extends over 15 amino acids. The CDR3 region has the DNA TGTGCCAGCAGTGGGGCGACAGGGAGCAATCAGCCCCAGCATTTT. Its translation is CASSGATGSNQPQHF.

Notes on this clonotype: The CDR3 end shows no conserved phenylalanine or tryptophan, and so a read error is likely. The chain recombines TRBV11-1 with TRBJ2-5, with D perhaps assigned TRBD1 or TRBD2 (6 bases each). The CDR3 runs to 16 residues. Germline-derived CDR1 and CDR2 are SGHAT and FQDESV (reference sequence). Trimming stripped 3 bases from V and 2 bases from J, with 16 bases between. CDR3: CASSFAGGTPQETQYL. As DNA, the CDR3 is TGTGCCAGCAGCTTCGCAGGAGGGACACCTCAAGAGACCCAGTACTTA.

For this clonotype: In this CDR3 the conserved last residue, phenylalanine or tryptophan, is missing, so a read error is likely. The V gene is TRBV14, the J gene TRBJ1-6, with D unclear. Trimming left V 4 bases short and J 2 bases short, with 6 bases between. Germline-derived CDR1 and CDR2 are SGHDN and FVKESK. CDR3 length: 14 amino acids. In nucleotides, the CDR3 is TGTGCCAGCAGCCCCGGGACCTATAATTCACCCCTCCACTTG. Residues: CASSPGTYNSPLHL.

CDR3: CSAPRWQGAAQPQHF. The CDR3 DNA reads as TGCAGTGCTCCTAGATGGCAGGGGGCGGCTCAGCCCCAGCATTTT. The J gene is TRBJ1-5, the V gene TRBV20-1; 8 bases line up with TRBD1. The CDR3 length is 15 residues. With 5 bases clipped from V and 6 bases from J, the junction kept 12 bases outside the gene matches. Germline V gives CDR1 DFQATT, CDR2 SNEGSKA (reference sequence).

CDR3 sequence: CASSLPPAWETQYF. The DNA for the CDR3 is TGTGCCAGCAGCTTACCCCCAGCATGGGAGACCCAGTACTTC. This sequence joins TRBV7-2 and TRBJ2-5; D gene uncertain. The CDR3 sequence is 14 residues long. Germline assignment: CDR1 SGHTA and CDR2 FQGNSA. V was cut by 2 bases and J by 5 bases, with 12 bases left in between.

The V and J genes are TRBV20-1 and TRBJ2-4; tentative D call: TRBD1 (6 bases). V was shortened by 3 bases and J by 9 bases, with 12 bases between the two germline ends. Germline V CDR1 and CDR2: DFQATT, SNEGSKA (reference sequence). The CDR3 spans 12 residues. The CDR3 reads CSARGAGSIQYF. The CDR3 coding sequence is TGCAGTGCTAGGGGGGCTGGGAGCATTCAGTACTTC.

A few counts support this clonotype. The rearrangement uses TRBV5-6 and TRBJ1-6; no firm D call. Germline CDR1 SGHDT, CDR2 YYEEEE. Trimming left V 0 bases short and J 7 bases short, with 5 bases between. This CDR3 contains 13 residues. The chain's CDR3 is CASSLAENSPLHF. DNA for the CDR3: TGTGCCAGCAGCTTGGCGGAGAATTCACCCCTCCACTTT.

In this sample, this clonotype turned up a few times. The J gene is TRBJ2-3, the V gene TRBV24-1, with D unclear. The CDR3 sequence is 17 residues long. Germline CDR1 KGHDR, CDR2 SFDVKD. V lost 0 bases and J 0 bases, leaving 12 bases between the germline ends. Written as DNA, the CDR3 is TGTGCCACCAGTGATTTGCGGTTATCTACTAGCACAGATACGCAGTATTTT. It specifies CATSDLRLSTSTDTQYF.

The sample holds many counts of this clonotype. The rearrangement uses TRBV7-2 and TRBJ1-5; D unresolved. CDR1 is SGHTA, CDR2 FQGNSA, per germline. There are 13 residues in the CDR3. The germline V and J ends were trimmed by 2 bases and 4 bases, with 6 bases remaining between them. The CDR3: CASSLQENQPQHF. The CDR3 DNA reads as TGTGCCAGCAGCTTACAGGAGAATCAGCCCCAGCATTTT.

This CDR3 is CASSPITLAGTHNQPQHF. The CDR3 DNA reads as TGTGCCAGCTCACCAATTACTCTTGCCGGGACACATAATCAGCCCCAGCATTTT. The chain is built from TRBV18 and TRBJ1-5; perhaps TRBD1 as D (6 bases). CDR3 length equals 18 residues. V lost 2 bases and J 4 bases, leaving 21 bases between the germline ends. Germline V gives CDR1 KGHSH, CDR2 LQKENI.